Presented here are 3 T cell receptor beta chains from one specimen sequenced in a study of T cell changes during pregnancy in multiple sclerosis. TCRdb's copy holds only in-frame clones and misses some; the assay was immunoSEQ multiplex PCR. Of 15,000 to 20,000 clones listed, approximately 88% are singletons. The sequencing used CD8+ T cells from peripheral blood mononuclear cells, collected after pregnancy. The receptors come from a female donor in good health, enrolled as a control in a pregnancy study.

Here the CDR3 reads CASSQGWTLDNEQFF. The CDR3 DNA reads TGCGCCAGCAGCCAAGGATGGACACTCGACAATGAGCAGTTCTTC. The chain has TRBV4-3 and TRBJ2-1; D possibly corresponds to TRBD1 (5 bases). From germline, CDR1 is LGHNA and CDR2 YSLEER. Trimming took 1 base from V and 5 from J, leaving 12 bases between them. The length of the CDR3 is 15 residues.

The gene calls are TRBV7-2 and TRBJ2-7, with 7 positions matching TRBD1. CDR1 is SGHTA and CDR2 is FQGNSA in the germline V gene. J gave up 1 base and V 1 base, and 1 base lay outside the gene matches. The CDR3 is made up of 14 amino acids. In DNA form, the CDR3 reads TGTGCCAGCAGCTTAGACAGGGGTTCCTACGAGCAGTACTTC. This encodes CASSLDRGSYEQYF.

This clone was recorded a few times. This chain links TRBV11-3 with TRBJ1-1, with D tentatively TRBD1 (5 bases). Germline assignment: CDR1 SGHNT and CDR2 YENEEA. V lost 5 bases, J lost 7 bases, and 14 bases lay in between. There are 13 residues in the CDR3. The chain's CDR3 is CASSTRQQIEAFF. The CDR3, as DNA: TGTGCCAGCAGCACAAGACAGCAAATTGAAGCTTTCTTT.